The rows below give T cell receptor beta chains drawn from one sample of a study of technical replicates of blood from a handful of donors. This table comes from immunoSEQ multiplex PCR, and its TCRdb copy is limited to in-frame clones, with some not included. In the table there are 55,000 to 65,000 clones, 80% to 95% of which are singletons. The sample comprised PBMCs. The receptors here all came from a human donor in good health. Some clones in this sample may be carry-over from other donors' samples. Each CDR3 is given with its conserved first and last residue. D genes are given only for firm matches.

d_call	j_call	v_call	cdr3_aa	cdr3_nt
TRBD1	TRBJ1-3	TRBV5-4	CASSRGRGLGNTIYF	TGTGCCAGCAGCCGAGGAAGGGGGCTAGGAAACACCATATATTTT
NA	TRBJ1-2	TRBV29-1	CSVDIASGYGYTF	TGCAGCGTTGATATAGCTTCGGGCTATGGCTACACCTTC
NA	TRBJ2-5	TRBV2	CASRGPLREGETQYF	TGTGCCAGCAGGGGCCCCCTGCGGGAAGGAGAGACCCAGTACTTC
NA	TRBJ2-7	TRBV27	CASASDSPYEQYF	TGTGCCAGCGCTTCTGACAGCCCTTACGAGCAGTACTTC
NA	TRBJ2-7	TRBV28	CASTNPQRAGREQYF	TGTGCCAGCACCAATCCCCAGAGGGCGGGCCGCGAGCAGTACTTC
NA	TRBJ1-2	TRBV4-2	CASSQGFSVQLYGYTF	TGTGCCAGCAGCCAAGGTTTTAGTGTACAGTTATATGGCTACACCTTC
NA	TRBJ1-4	TRBV19	CASSNVAEKLFF	TGTGCCAGTAGTAATGTAGCAGAAAAACTGTTTTTT
NA	TRBJ2-7	TRBV4-2	CASSPDRLAEQYF	TGTGCCAGCAGCCCCGACAGGCTCGCCGAGCAGTACTTC
NA	TRBJ1-6	TRBV11-2	CASSFYTGGNSPLHF	TGTGCCAGCAGCTTCTACACTGGCGGTAATTCACCCCTCCACTTT
NA	TRBJ2-1	TRBV5-4	CASSLGGGARSYNEQFF	TGTGCCAGCAGCTTGGGGGGCGGGGCGCGCTCCTACAATGAGCAGTTCTTC
NA	TRBJ1-2	TRBV9	CASSGREGGIYGYTF	TGTGCCAGCAGCGGCCGGGAGGGTGGTATCTATGGCTACACCTTC